This T cell receptor beta chain was identified in a study of long-term antiretroviral therapy in people with HIV. The overall study: By about a decade, the earliest samples predate the 2015 immediate-ART recommendation.

Every participant gave one or more pre-ART and two or more post-ART PBMC samples. Every single participant having HIV got treatment inside the United States. They ran version v3.0 of the immunoSEQ assay at survey level. Assay used: immunoSEQ multiplex PCR; TCRdb lists only in-frame clones, some missing. This table holds just under 35,000 clones, 80% to 90% found once. The TCR was taken from a young woman with HIV. Sample: unsorted PBMCs, taken just over 2.7 years before starting antiretroviral therapy.

Written as DNA, the CDR3 is TGTGCCAGCAGCTTGGCCGGGGGGTACTCCTATGGCTACACCTTC. It codes for CASSLAGGYSYGYTF. V gene TRBV5-6 combines with J gene TRBJ1-2; D is possibly TRBD1 (5 bases). CDR1 is SGHDT, CDR2 YYEEEE, per germline. V dropped 0 bases and J dropped 4 bases, with 13 bases sitting between them. The length of the CDR3 is 15 residues.